Following are 20 T cell receptor beta chains from one sample sequenced in a study of early T cells in non-severe SARS-CoV-2 infection. TCRdb re-called the 5' RACE reads with MiXCR, one entry per CDR3 protein. The table includes roughly 90,000 distinct CDR3 sequences, about an eighth detected once. The sample taken for sequencing was whole blood. All receptors come from an adult who was a healthcare worker with PCR-confirmed SARS-CoV-2 infection or an uninfected control (not recorded which).

The rearrangement joins TRBV28 to TRBJ2-3; D remains unclear. Trimming left V 4 bases short and J 7 bases short, with 9 bases between. There are 12 residues in the CDR3. Germline V CDR1 and CDR2: MDHEN, SYDVKM. CDR3 protein: CASSSARYTQYF. DNA of the CDR3: TGTGCCAGCAGTTCCGCCCGATATACGCAGTATTTT.

This clonotype was observed at least ten times. This rearrangement joins TRBV12-3 or TRBV12-4 to TRBJ2-7, with D unresolved. Trimming removed 3 bases from V and 6 bases from J, with 15 bases in between. This CDR3 spans 14 amino acids. The CDR3 here is CASSFSPYLSEQYF. The DNA for the CDR3 is TGTGCCAGCAGTTTCTCCCCCTACCTAAGCGAGCAGTACTTC.

The V and J genes are TRBV7-9 and TRBJ2-7; D gene unclear. Germline V lookup: CDR1 SEHNR, CDR2 FQNEAQ (reference sequence). V was trimmed by 3 bases and J by 5 bases, leaving 14 bases between them. The CDR3 runs 14 residues. As DNA, the CDR3 is TGTGCCAGCAGCTTGGCCGGGCTTCTCAACGAGCAGTACTTC. Protein: CASSLAGLLNEQYF.

This sequence joins TRBV7-9 and TRBJ1-1; TRBD1 agrees at 10 bases. The CDR3 contains 15 residues. Germline V CDR1 and CDR2: SEHNR, FQNEAQ (reference sequence). The V segment lost 7 bases and the J segment 5 bases; nucleotides outside the gene matches: 10. The CDR3 DNA reads TGTGCCAGCACCCCCTCCGGGACAGGGGCGACTGAAGCTTTCTTT. It yields the protein CASTPSGTGATEAFF.

The rearrangement joins TRBV12-3 or TRBV12-4 to TRBJ1-4, with unresolved D. The CDR3 sequence is 13 residues long. The V end lost 3 bases, the J end lost 4 bases, and 6 bases lay between the germline ends. CDR3: CASSLRSNEKLFF. As DNA, the CDR3 is TGTGCCAGCAGTTTGAGGAGTAATGAAAAACTGTTTTTT.

This clonotype was observed a handful of times. The chain carries TRBV10-2 and TRBJ1-1, with a possible D match to TRBD1 (5 bases). The germline V and J ends were trimmed by 7 bases and 5 bases, with 23 bases remaining between them. Germline CDR1 reads WSHSY; CDR2 reads SAAADI. The CDR3 loop spans 16 amino acids. The chain's CDR3 is CASTRGTSFEGTEAFF. CDR3 coding DNA: TGCGCCAGCACCCGAGGGACCTCGTTCGAGGGGACTGAAGCTTTCTTT.

The chain recombines TRBV5-1 with TRBJ2-5; D gene unclear. The CDR3 runs 13 residues. The ends were cut back, 1 base at V and 4 bases at J, with 8 bases in the middle. Germline-derived CDR1 and CDR2 are SGHRS and YFSETQ. The CDR3 nucleotides read TGCGCCAGCAGCTTGACGTGGCGAGAGACCCAGTACTTC. Its translation is CASSLTWRETQYF.

The chain combines TRBV28 with TRBJ1-5; D might be TRBD1 (6 bases). The CDR3 spans 15 residues. V was pared by 3 bases and J by 6 bases, with 15 bases between. From germline, CDR1 is MDHEN and CDR2 SYDVKM. The CDR3 reads CASSFWGARGQPQHF. The CDR3, as DNA: TGTGCCAGCAGTTTCTGGGGGGCGCGGGGTCAGCCCCAGCATTTT.

The rearrangement uses TRBV7-2 and TRBJ2-1, with D perhaps assigned TRBD1 or TRBD2 (7 bases each). V was clipped by 2 bases and J by 0 bases, with 11 bases between them. Per germline, CDR1 SGHTA and CDR2 FQGNSA. The length of the CDR3 is 16 residues. The CDR3 bases are TGTGCCAGCAGCTTAAGCGGGGACAGCTCCTACAATGAGCAGTTCTTC. The encoded protein is CASSLSGDSSYNEQFF.

This clonotype showed up many times. The chain recombines TRBV5-4 with TRBJ1-1; the match to TRBD1 covers 7 bases. The CDR3 sequence is 13 residues long. Unmatched junction bases numbered 8, after V lost 4 bases and J lost 8 bases. Germline V gene sequence: CDR1 SGHNT, CDR2 YYREEE (reference sequence). The CDR3 region has the DNA TGTGCCAGCAGCCACTCGGACAGGCCGGAAGCTTTCTTT. Encoded protein: CASSHSDRPEAFF.

This clonotype appeared a few times. The chain joins TRBV7-9 to TRBJ1-5; D remains unclear. This CDR3 is 13 amino acids long. Germline loops: CDR1 SEHNR, CDR2 FQNEAQ (reference sequence). The V and J ends lost 3 bases and 8 bases respectively, with 11 bases between them. CDR3 sequence: CASSLLGVEPQHF. CDR3 nucleotide sequence: TGTGCCAGCAGCTTGCTAGGTGTAGAGCCCCAGCATTTT.

The CDR3 sequence is CASIKTDTDTQYF. The DNA of the CDR3 is TGTGCCAGCATCAAGACCGACACAGATACGCAGTATTTT. This chain connects TRBV5-8 to TRBJ2-3, with D uncertain. Germline CDR1 is SGHTS and CDR2 is YDEGEE. V was shortened by 6 bases and J by 2 bases, with 10 bases between the two germline ends. The CDR3 is 13 residues long.

This clonotype was counted at least ten times. This chain uses TRBV4-1 with TRBJ1-6; a weak D match, TRBD1 (6 bases). Germline V gene lookup returns CDR1 MGHRA and CDR2 YSYEKL. V dropped 3 bases and J dropped 8 bases, with 20 bases sitting between them. The CDR3 covers 17 residues. The CDR3, as DNA: TGCGCCAGCAGCCAGCCTAGGGGGGGCGGTATCGATTCACCCCTCCACTTT. Protein: CASSQPRGGGIDSPLHF.

The rearrangement uses TRBV12-3 or TRBV12-4 and TRBJ2-7; a weak D match, TRBD1 (6 bases). The CDR3 covers 13 residues. Deletions cut 4 bases from V and 6 bases from J, with 13 bases between. CDR3 residues: CASSSFQGTEQYF. CDR3 in DNA: TGTGCCAGCAGTTCCTTCCAGGGGACCGAGCAGTACTTC.

The J gene is TRBJ2-2, the V gene TRBV5-6; 8 bases line up with TRBD1. Germline CDR1 is SGHDT and CDR2 is YYEEEE. This CDR3 has 15 residues. V lost 4 bases and J lost 5; bases outside the gene matches: 7. The CDR3 bases are TGTGCCAGCAGCGGACAGGGATTGCGTACCGGGGAGCTGTTTTTT. Protein product: CASSGQGLRTGELFF. The full variable domain, its missing parts supplied by reference TRBV5-6 and TRBJ2-2, is DAGVTQSPTHLIKTRGQQVTLRCSPKSGHDTVSWYQQALGQGPQFIFQYYEEEERQRGNFPDRFSGHQFPNYSSELNVNALLLGDSALYLCASSGQGLRTGELFFGEGSRLTVL.

This clonotype came up a few times. This chain links TRBV12-3 or TRBV12-4 with TRBJ2-3, with TRBD2 matching over 10 bases. The CDR3 has 16 amino acids. The V and J ends lost 2 bases and 2 bases, in that order; junction bases with no gene match: 4. For the CDR3, the DNA is TGTGCCAGCAGTTTACAGCTAGCGGGGGCCACAGATACGCAGTATTTT. This encodes CASSLQLAGATDTQYF.

The gene calls are TRBV9 and TRBJ2-7, with D perhaps being TRBD1 or TRBD2 (5 bases each). From germline, CDR1 is SGDLS and CDR2 YYNGEE. The CDR3 length is 12 residues. V lost 3 bases, J lost 6 bases, and 10 bases lay in between. The DNA for the CDR3 is TGTGCCAGCAGCGGAGAGGGGATCGAGCAGTACTTC. Protein sequence: CASSGEGIEQYF.

The table lists this clonotype with a few counts. The conserved phenylalanine or tryptophan is not found at the CDR3 terminus, so this likely reflects a read error. J is TRBJ2-1 and V is TRBV3-1, with 8 bases that match TRBD2. Per germline, CDR1 LGHDT and CDR2 YNNKEL (reference sequence). Unmatched junction bases numbered 8, after V lost 4 bases and J lost 3 bases. CDR3 length equals 16 residues. The DNA for the CDR3 is TGTGCCAGCAGCCCCCTAGGCGGGGGGCTCTACAATGAGCAGTTCATC. The encoded protein is CASSPLGGGLYNEQFI.

This chain uses TRBV20-1 with TRBJ2-1; D ambiguous. Between the trimmed V and J ends, which lost 2 bases and 7 bases, there was a span of 9 bases. The CDR3 is 12 residues long. From germline, CDR1 is DFQATT and CDR2 SNEGSKA (reference sequence). The CDR3 loop reads CSARSWANEQFF. The CDR3 nucleotides read TGCAGTGCTAGATCATGGGCGAATGAGCAGTTCTTC.

This clonotype came up a few times. This sequence joins TRBV7-9 and TRBJ1-4, with unresolved D. Trimming pared 5 bases from V and 5 bases from J, leaving 9 bases between. The germline V gene encodes CDR1 SEHNR and CDR2 FQNEAQ (reference sequence). The CDR3 has 13 amino acids. CDR3 nucleotides: TGTGCCAGCAGCCTTCCGGTGAATGAAAAACTGTTTTTT. Translating it yields CASSLPVNEKLFF.